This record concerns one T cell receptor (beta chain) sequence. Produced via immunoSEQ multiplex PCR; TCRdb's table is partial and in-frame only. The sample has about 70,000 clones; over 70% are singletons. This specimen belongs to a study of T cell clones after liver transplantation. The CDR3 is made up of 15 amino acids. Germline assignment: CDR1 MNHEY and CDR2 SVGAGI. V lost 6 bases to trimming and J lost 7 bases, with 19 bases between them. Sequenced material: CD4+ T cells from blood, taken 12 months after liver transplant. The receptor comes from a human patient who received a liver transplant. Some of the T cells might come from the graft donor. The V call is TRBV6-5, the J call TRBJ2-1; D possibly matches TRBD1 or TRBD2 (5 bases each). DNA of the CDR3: TGTGCCAGCAGCCGGCCGCTCGGGGCTCGGAATGAGCAGTTCTTC. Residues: CASSRPLGARNEQFF.